A single sample gave rise to the 8 T cell receptor beta chains below, sequenced in a study of blood T cell repertoires in COVID-19. Some clones are missing from TCRdb's copy, which holds only in-frame ones; the method was immunoSEQ multiplex PCR. The data show approximately 190,000 clones, with under 85% seen just once and approximately 6.1% held by the top ten. The sequencing input was peripheral blood. The receptors shown here come from a woman aged 40 to 50 with acute or convalescent COVID-19.

The chain uses TRBV27 and TRBJ1-6; no reliable D call. This CDR3 comprises 13 residues. Trimming shortened V by 3 bases and J by 6 bases, and 6 bases separated the two germline ends. Per the germline V gene, CDR1 is MNHEY and CDR2 is SMNVEV (reference sequence). The CDR3 sequence: CASSLQFNSPLHF. For the CDR3, the DNA is TGTGCCAGCAGTTTGCAGTTTAATTCACCCCTCCACTTT.

This rearrangement joins TRBV15 to TRBJ2-7; 12 bases are a match to TRBD2. J was trimmed by 10 bases and V by 1 base; bases with no gene match: 8. CDR3 length: 15 amino acids. CDR1 and CDR2 from the germline V gene are LNHNV and YYDKDF (reference sequence). The CDR3 sequence: CATSRGGTSGLEQYF. The CDR3 region has the DNA TGTGCCACCAGCAGAGGGGGGACTAGCGGGTTGGAACAGTACTTC.

This chain connects TRBV6-5 to TRBJ2-7; maybe TRBD2 (6 bases). V was cut by 5 bases and J by 2 bases, with 16 bases left in between. The CDR3 runs 15 residues. From germline, CDR1 is MNHEY and CDR2 SVGAGI. CDR3 nucleotides: TGTGCCAGCAGTCTAGGGACTTCTCCTACCTACGAGCAGTACTTC. Its translation is CASSLGTSPTYEQYF.

This clone was found once. The V call is TRBV7-2, the J call TRBJ1-5; no clear D. V shed 3 bases and J shed 9 bases, with 9 bases lying between them. Germline V lookup: CDR1 SGHTA, CDR2 FQGNSA. The CDR3 length is 12 residues. The CDR3 DNA follows: TGTGCCAGCAGCTTTCAAGCAGGGCCCCAGCATTTT. This sequence encodes CASSFQAGPQHF.

The chain links TRBV5-1 to TRBJ2-1; the match to TRBD1 covers 7 bases. Germline lookup yields CDR1 SGHRS and CDR2 YFSETQ. CDR3 length: 14 amino acids. J was trimmed by 1 base and V by 4 bases; bases with no gene match: 2. CDR3 DNA sequence: TGCGCCAGCAGCGGACAGGTTTCCTACAATGAGCAGTTCTTC. This gives the protein CASSGQVSYNEQFF.

The CDR3 region has the DNA TGTGCCAGCAGCCACTCGGACAGGGTGGGAACCGGGGAGCTGTTTTTT. Encoded protein: CASSHSDRVGTGELFF. The chain has TRBV3-1 (or the pseudogene TRBV3-2) and TRBJ2-2; 8 bases map to TRBD1. The CDR3 is 16 residues long. The germline V gene has CDR1 LGHDT and CDR2 YNNKEL (reference sequence). The V and J ends lost 3 bases and 5 bases, in that order; junction bases with no gene match: 8.

The chain joins TRBV28 to TRBJ1-2, with D possibly TRBD1 on 5 matching bases. Trimming took off 7 bases at V and 4 bases at J, with 13 bases between the two ends. This CDR3 is 13 amino acids long. Germline-derived CDR1 and CDR2 are MDHEN and SYDVKM. The CDR3: CASNGGFIYGYTF. In DNA form, the CDR3 reads TGTGCCAGCAACGGGGGTTTTATCTATGGCTACACCTTC.

This sequence joins TRBV20-1 and TRBJ2-5, with TRBD2 as a possible D gene (6 bases). V shed 3 bases and J shed 0 bases, with 14 bases lying between them. The CDR3 has 15 amino acids. CDR1 is DFQATT, CDR2 SNEGSKA, per germline (reference sequence). The chain's CDR3 is CSASRGATYQETQYF. In DNA form, the CDR3 reads TGCAGTGCTAGTCGCGGGGCAACGTACCAAGAGACCCAGTACTTC.